The 20 T cell receptor beta chains reported below all come from one sample, sequenced in a study of blood T cell repertoires in COVID-19 (dated by TCRdb to about 2020). The method behind the library was the immunoSEQ multiplex PCR assay. In TCRdb, the immuneACCESS table is reduced to in-frame sequences with V and J assigned. These tables do not hold every clone; where another copy was compared, an unresolved V gene accounts for under half, and the others remain unexplained. This sample holds 140,000 to 150,000 clones; about 85% were observed only once. The top ten hold 35% to 40% of the sample. Material for sequencing was peripheral blood. These receptors all come from a human donor in a cohort sampled during active COVID-19.

This rearrangement joins TRBV7-2 to TRBJ1-3; a weak D match, TRBD1 (5 bases). The germline CDR1 and CDR2 sequences are SGHTA and FQGNSA. The CDR3 sequence is 13 residues long. The V end was cut by 4 bases, the J end by 13 bases, with 17 bases between. The DNA for the CDR3 is TGTGCCAGCAGCTCCCGGGAAGGAGGGGAGATATATTTT. It translates to CASSSREGGEIYF.

The chain has TRBV12-3 or TRBV12-4 and TRBJ1-2; possible D gene TRBD1, 5 bases. The CDR3 sequence is 11 residues long. Trimming pared 5 bases from V and 8 bases from J, leaving 9 bases between. CDR3 sequence (DNA): TGTGCCAGCAGTGACAGAGGAGGCTACACCTTC. Translated, it gives CASSDRGGYTF.

This clone turned up a few times. The V gene is TRBV5-1, the J gene TRBJ1-5; D remains ambiguous. This CDR3 is built from 14 residues. Germline V gene sequence: CDR1 SGHRS, CDR2 YFSETQ. V dropped 0 bases and J dropped 7 bases, with 11 bases sitting between them. CDR3 sequence reads: CASSLGGTGQPQHF. The CDR3 DNA sequence: TGCGCCAGCAGCTTGGGAGGAACCGGACAGCCCCAGCATTTT.

V gene TRBV19 combines with J gene TRBJ2-7, with 7 nucleotides matching TRBD2. Trimming at V came to 6 bases and at J to 7 bases, leaving 9 bases not matched to a gene. Germline CDR1 is LNHDA and CDR2 is SQIVND (reference sequence). The CDR3 contains 13 residues. CDR3 sequence reads: CASRASGEGEQYF. Written as DNA, the CDR3 is TGTGCCAGTAGGGCTAGCGGCGAAGGGGAGCAGTACTTC. Full variable domain (outside the CDR3, taken from reference TRBV19 and TRBJ2-7): DGGITQSPKYLFRKEGQNVTLSCEQNLNHDAMYWYRQDPGQGLRLIYYSQIVNDFQKGDIAEGYSVSREKKESFPLTVTSAQKNPTAFYLCASRASGEGEQYFGPGTRLTVT.

This sequence joins TRBV7-3 and TRBJ2-3; 7 positions agree with TRBD2. The J segment lost 4 bases and the V segment lost 7 bases, leaving 8 bases of the junction unmatched. CDR3 size: 14 residues. Germline V gene sequence: CDR1 SGHTA, CDR2 FQGTGA. The CDR3 spells CASNSGGTADTQYF. For the CDR3, the DNA is TGTGCCAGCAACTCCGGGGGGACGGCAGATACGCAGTATTTT.

V gene TRBV9 combines with J gene TRBJ2-5; D is perhaps TRBD1 (5 bases). CDR1 is SGDLS and CDR2 is YYNGEE in the germline V gene. V was clipped by 7 bases and J by 2 bases, with 15 bases between them. This CDR3 comprises 14 residues. The CDR3 region has the DNA TGTGCCAGCTCTCCAGGGATGACTCAAGAGACCCAGTACTTC. As protein: CASSPGMTQETQYF.

This clone was seen a few times. The gene calls are TRBV19 and TRBJ2-1; D is undetermined. CDR1 is LNHDA and CDR2 is SQIVND in the germline V gene (reference sequence). The CDR3 covers 13 residues. Trimming took off 7 bases at V and 10 bases at J, with 17 bases between the two ends. The DNA of the CDR3 is TGTGCCAGTATGCGGAACCGACGAGGAGAGCAGTTCTTC. This codes for CASMRNRRGEQFF. The full variable domain, its missing parts supplied by reference TRBV19 and TRBJ2-1, is DGGITQSPKYLFRKEGQNVTLSCEQNLNHDAMYWYRQDPGQGLRLIYYSQIVNDFQKGDIAEGYSVSREKKESFPLTVTSAQKNPTAFYLCASMRNRRGEQFFGPGTRLTVL.

The rearrangement links TRBV14 to TRBJ2-7; 7 nucleotides match TRBD2. The CDR3 contains 19 residues. Trimming removed 1 base from V and 5 bases from J; junction bases left unmatched: 20. Germline-derived CDR1 and CDR2 are SGHDN and FVKESK. The CDR3 is CASSQGYQVVGGLFDEQYF. CDR3 DNA sequence: TGTGCCAGCAGCCAAGGGTATCAAGTAGTCGGGGGGTTGTTCGACGAGCAGTACTTC.

This rearrangement joins TRBV29-1 to TRBJ2-5, with 10 bases matching TRBD2. The CDR3 loop spans 15 amino acids. After removal of 3 bases from V and 7 bases from J, the junction contained 11 bases not matched to a gene. CDR1 is SQVTM and CDR2 is ANQGSEA in the germline V gene. CDR3: CSVDSSGGPGGTQYF. The CDR3 DNA is TGCAGCGTTGATTCTAGCGGGGGCCCCGGGGGGACCCAGTACTTC. The complete variable domain, with remaining parts taken from reference TRBV29-1 and TRBJ2-5, reads SAVISQKPSRDICQRGTSLTIQCQVDSQVTMMFWYRQQPGQSLTLIATANQGSEATYESGFVIDKFPISRPNLTFSTLTVSNMSPEDSSIYLCSVDSSGGPGGTQYFGPGTRLLVL.

The rearrangement uses TRBV7-6 and TRBJ1-4; possibly TRBD1 for D (6 bases). The CDR3 has 20 amino acids. In germline, CDR1 is SGHVS, CDR2 FNYEAQ. V lost 1 base and J 7 bases, leaving 28 bases between the germline ends. The chain's CDR3 is CASSLGFGGRVGNIREKLFF. The CDR3 nucleotides are TGTGCCAGCAGCTTAGGGTTCGGGGGGCGCGTGGGGAATATTCGTGAAAAACTGTTTTTT.

V gene TRBV27 combines with J gene TRBJ1-6; D is unresolved. Trimming removed 2 bases from V and 14 bases from J, with 13 bases in between. Per the germline V gene, CDR1 is MNHEY and CDR2 is SMNVEV (reference sequence). The CDR3 is 13 amino acids. CDR3 protein: CASSLSGSMALHF. In DNA form, the CDR3 reads TGTGCCAGCAGTTTAAGCGGGTCCATGGCCCTCCACTTT.

This chain uses TRBV9 with TRBJ1-2; unclear D gene. CDR3 length: 13 amino acids. Trimming shortened V by 0 bases and J by 3 bases, and 6 bases separated the two germline ends. The germline V gene encodes CDR1 SGDLS and CDR2 YYNGEE. The CDR3 DNA is TGTGCCAGCAGCGTAGGGAGCGACTATGGCTACACCTTC. This sequence encodes CASSVGSDYGYTF.

The V call is TRBV15, the J call TRBJ2-7, with a possible D match to TRBD2 (7 bases). V lost 6 bases and J 5 bases, leaving 14 bases between the germline ends. CDR1 and CDR2 from the germline V gene are LNHNV and YYDKDF (reference sequence). The CDR3 sequence is 13 residues long. CDR3 sequence reads: CATRGGAFHEQYF. As DNA, the CDR3 is TGTGCCACCAGGGGGGGGGCTTTCCACGAGCAGTACTTC.

J is TRBJ1-1 and V is TRBV7-8, with D perhaps TRBD1 (5 bases). CDR1 is SGHVS, CDR2 FQNEAQ, per germline. V lost 1 base, J lost 1 base, and 7 bases lay in between. The CDR3 loop spans 14 amino acids. DNA for the CDR3: TGTGCCAGCAGCTTAGTGGGGGGGAACACTGAAGCTTTCTTT. The encoded protein is CASSLVGGNTEAFF. Drawing the rest from reference TRBV7-8 and TRBJ1-1, the complete variable domain is GAGVSQSPRYKVAKRGQDVALRCDPISGHVSLFWYQQALGQGPEFLTYFQNEAQLDKSGLPSDRFFAERPEGSVSTLKIQRTQQEDSAVYLCASSLVGGNTEAFFGQGTRLTVV.

V and J are TRBV3-1 (or the pseudogene TRBV3-2) and TRBJ2-2; the D is unclear. V was clipped by 1 base and J by 2 bases, with 5 bases between them. The CDR3 is 14 amino acids. CDR1 and CDR2 from the germline V gene are LGHDT and YNNKEL (reference sequence). CDR3 protein: CASSQATNTGELFF. In DNA form, the CDR3 reads TGTGCCAGCAGCCAAGCGACTAACACCGGGGAGCTGTTTTTT.

The genes are TRBV6-1 and TRBJ1-4, with D maybe TRBD1 (5 bases). Germline V CDR1 and CDR2: MNHNS, SASEGT. This CDR3 comprises 16 residues. The V gene lost 2 bases and the J gene lost 3 bases, with 13 bases spanning the gap. CDR3 sequence: CASSESEGKANEKLFF. CDR3 bases: TGTGCCAGCAGTGAATCGGAGGGGAAGGCTAATGAAAAACTGTTTTTT.

This chain uses TRBV7-2 with TRBJ2-3; D possibly corresponds to TRBD2 (6 bases). V lost 5 bases, J lost 5 bases, and 17 bases lay in between. The CDR3 has 15 amino acids. Germline V gene lookup returns CDR1 SGHTA and CDR2 FQGNSA. The CDR3 bases are TGTGCCAGCAGCCCCTCGGGACTTGGCTTAGATACGCAGTATTTT. It encodes CASSPSGLGLDTQYF.

The chain couples TRBV5-6 to TRBJ1-1, with 7 bases that match TRBD1. Germline V gives CDR1 SGHDT, CDR2 YYEEEE. After removal of 1 base from V and 3 bases from J, the junction contained 3 bases not matched to a gene. The CDR3 is 14 residues long. The CDR3 DNA reads as TGTGCCAGCAGCTTGAAGGGGGCTTACACTGAAGCTTTCTTT. It translates to CASSLKGAYTEAFF.

V gene TRBV20-1 combines with J gene TRBJ2-7; D is uncertain. Germline CDR1 DFQATT, CDR2 SNEGSKA (reference sequence). The CDR3 has 11 residues. The V end lost 4 bases, the J end lost 4 bases, and 8 bases lay between the germline ends. The CDR3 region has the DNA TGCAGTGCTATTTCCCGGTACGAGCAGTACTTC. It specifies CSAISRYEQYF.

The chain employs TRBV5-1 and TRBJ2-3; D is undetermined. V dropped 3 bases and J dropped 6 bases, with 20 bases sitting between them. Germline V gene sequence: CDR1 SGHRS, CDR2 YFSETQ. The CDR3 is made up of 16 amino acids. CDR3 coding DNA: TGCGCCAGCAGCTCTCTACTTAACGCCCCGTTGGATACGCAGTATTTT. This codes for CASSSLLNAPLDTQYF. Using reference TRBV5-1 and TRBJ2-3 for the parts outside the CDR3, the full variable domain is KAGVTQTPRYLIKTRGQQVTLSCSPISGHRSVSWYQQTPGQGLQFLFEYFSETQRNKGNFPGRFSGRQFSNSRSEMNVSTLELGDSALYLCASSSLLNAPLDTQYFGPGTRLTVL.